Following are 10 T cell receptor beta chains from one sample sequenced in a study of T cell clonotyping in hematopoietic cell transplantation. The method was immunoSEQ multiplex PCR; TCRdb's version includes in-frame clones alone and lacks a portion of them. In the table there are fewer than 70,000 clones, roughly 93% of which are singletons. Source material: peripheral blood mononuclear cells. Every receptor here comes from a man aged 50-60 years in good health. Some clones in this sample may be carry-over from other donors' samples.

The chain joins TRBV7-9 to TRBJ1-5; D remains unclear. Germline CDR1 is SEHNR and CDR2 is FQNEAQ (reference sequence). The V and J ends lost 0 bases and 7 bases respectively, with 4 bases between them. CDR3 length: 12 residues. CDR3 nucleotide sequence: TGTGCCAGCAGCTTAGCTCACCAGCCCCAGCATTTT. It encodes CASSLAHQPQHF.

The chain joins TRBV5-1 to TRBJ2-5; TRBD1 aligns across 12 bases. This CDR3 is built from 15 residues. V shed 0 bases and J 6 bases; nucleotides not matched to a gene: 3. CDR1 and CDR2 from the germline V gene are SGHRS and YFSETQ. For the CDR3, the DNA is TGCGCCAGCAGCTTGGGGGACAGGGGGCGGAAGACCCAGTACTTC. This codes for CASSLGDRGRKTQYF.

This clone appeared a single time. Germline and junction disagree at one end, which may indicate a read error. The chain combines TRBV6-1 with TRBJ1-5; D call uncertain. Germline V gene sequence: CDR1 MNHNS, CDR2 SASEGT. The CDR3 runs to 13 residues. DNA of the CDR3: TGTGCCAGCAGGGAAGTAGGGAATCAGCCCCAGCATTTT. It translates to CASREVGNQPQHF.

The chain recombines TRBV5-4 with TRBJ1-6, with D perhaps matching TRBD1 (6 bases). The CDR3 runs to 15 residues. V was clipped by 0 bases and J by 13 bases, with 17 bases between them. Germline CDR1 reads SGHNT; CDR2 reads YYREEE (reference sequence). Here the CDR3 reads CASSLEHQGLPPLHF. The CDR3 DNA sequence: TGTGCCAGCAGCTTGGAACATCAGGGGTTACCTCCCCTCCACTTT.

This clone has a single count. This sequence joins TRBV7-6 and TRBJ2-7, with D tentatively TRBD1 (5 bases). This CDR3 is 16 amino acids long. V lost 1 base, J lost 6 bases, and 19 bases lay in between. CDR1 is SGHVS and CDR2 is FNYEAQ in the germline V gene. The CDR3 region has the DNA TGTGCCAGCAGCTTAGATGTCATGGGGCTGGGCGTCGAGCAGTACTTC. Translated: CASSLDVMGLGVEQYF.

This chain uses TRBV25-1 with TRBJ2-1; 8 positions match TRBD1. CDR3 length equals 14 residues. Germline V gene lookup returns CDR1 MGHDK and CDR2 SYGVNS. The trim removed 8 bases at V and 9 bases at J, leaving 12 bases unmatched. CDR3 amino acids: CASRGQGVASEQFF. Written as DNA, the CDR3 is TGTGCCAGCCGAGGACAGGGAGTCGCGAGTGAGCAGTTCTTC.

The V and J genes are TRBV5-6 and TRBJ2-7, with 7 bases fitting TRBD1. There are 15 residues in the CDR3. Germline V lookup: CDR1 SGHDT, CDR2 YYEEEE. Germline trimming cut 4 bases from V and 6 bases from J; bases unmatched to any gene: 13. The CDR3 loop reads CASSPFGTARGEQYF. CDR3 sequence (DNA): TGTGCCAGCAGCCCCTTCGGGACAGCCCGGGGCGAGCAGTACTTC.

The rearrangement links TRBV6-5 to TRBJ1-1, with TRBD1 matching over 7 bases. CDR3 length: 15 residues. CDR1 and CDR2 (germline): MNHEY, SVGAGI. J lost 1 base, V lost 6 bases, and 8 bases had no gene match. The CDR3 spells CASSSTGTGNTEAFF. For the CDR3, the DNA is TGTGCCAGCAGCTCGACAGGGACGGGGAACACTGAAGCTTTCTTT.

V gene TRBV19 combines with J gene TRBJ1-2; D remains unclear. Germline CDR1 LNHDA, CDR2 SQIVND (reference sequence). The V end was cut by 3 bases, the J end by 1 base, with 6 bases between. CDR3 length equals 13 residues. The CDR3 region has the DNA TGTGCCAGTAGTATGAGGGATAACTATGGCTACACCTTC. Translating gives CASSMRDNYGYTF.

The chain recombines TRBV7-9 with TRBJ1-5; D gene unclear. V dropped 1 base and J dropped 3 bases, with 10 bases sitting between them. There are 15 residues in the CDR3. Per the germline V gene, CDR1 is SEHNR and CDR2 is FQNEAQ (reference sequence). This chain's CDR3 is CASSLDGISNQPQHF. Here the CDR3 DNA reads TGTGCCAGCAGCTTAGACGGAATTTCCAATCAGCCCCAGCATTTT.